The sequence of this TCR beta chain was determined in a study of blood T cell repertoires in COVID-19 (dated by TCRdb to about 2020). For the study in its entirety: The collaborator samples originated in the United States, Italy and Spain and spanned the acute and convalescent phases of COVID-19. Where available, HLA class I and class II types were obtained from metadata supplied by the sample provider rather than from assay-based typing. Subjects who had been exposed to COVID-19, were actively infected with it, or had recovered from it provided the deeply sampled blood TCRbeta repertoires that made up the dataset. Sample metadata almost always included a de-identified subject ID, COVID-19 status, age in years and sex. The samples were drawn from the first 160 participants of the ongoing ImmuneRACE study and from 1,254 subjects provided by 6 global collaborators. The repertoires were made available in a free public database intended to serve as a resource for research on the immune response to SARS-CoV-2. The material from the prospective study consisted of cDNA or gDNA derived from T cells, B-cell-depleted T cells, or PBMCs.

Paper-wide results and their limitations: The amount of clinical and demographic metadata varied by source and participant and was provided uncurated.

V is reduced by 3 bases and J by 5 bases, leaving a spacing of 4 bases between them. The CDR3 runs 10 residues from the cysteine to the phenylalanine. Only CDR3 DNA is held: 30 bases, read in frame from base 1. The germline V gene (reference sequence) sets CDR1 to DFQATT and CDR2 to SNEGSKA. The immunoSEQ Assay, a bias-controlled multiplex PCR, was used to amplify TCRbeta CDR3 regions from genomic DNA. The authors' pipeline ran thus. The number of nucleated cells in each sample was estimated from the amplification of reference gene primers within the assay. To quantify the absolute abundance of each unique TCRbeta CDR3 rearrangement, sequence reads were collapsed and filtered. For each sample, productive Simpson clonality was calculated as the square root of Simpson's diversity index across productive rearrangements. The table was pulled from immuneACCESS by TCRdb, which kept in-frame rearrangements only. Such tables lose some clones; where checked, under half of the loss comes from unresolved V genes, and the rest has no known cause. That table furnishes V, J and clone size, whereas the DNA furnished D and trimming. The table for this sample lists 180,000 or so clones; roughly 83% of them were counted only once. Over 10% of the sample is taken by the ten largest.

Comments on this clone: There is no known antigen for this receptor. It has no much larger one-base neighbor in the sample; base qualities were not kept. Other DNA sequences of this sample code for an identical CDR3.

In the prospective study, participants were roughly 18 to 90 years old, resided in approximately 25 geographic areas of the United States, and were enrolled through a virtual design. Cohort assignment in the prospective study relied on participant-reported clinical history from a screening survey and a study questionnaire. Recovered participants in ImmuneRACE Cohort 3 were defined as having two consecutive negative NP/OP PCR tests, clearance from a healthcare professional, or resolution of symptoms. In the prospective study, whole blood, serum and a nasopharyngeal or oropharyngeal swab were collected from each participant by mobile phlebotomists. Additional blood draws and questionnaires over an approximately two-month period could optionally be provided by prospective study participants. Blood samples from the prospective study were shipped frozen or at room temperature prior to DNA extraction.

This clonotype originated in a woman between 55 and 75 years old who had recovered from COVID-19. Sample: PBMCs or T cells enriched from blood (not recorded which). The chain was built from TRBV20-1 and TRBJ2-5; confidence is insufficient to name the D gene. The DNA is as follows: TGCAGTGCTAGTCTGGAGACCCAGTACTTC. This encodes CSASLETQYF.